This section outlines one TCR beta chain sequence together with its context. Assay: immunoSEQ multiplex PCR; the TCRdb copy retains only in-frame clones and omits some. The repertoire has fewer than 80,000 clones, roughly 85% of them found once; the top ten carry roughly 8.5%. V lost 5 bases and J lost 0, with 18 bases in between. CDR1 and CDR2 from the germline V gene are SGHAT and FQNNGV. CDR3 length equals 17 residues. These data originate in a study of blood T cell repertoires in COVID-19. Turning to the study itself: Both acute and convalescent COVID-19 samples were obtained from the United States, Italy and Spain. PBMCs, B-cell-depleted T cells, or T cells provided the cDNA or gDNA that made up the material.

The source of this sequence is a young man with acute or convalescent COVID-19. The sequenced sample was peripheral blood. The V call is TRBV11-2, the J call TRBJ2-3; possibly TRBD1 for D (6 bases). Written as DNA, the CDR3 is TGTGCCAGCAGCCTCCGGACAGTCCCTATTAGCACAGATACGCAGTATTTT. Its protein product is CASSLRTVPISTDTQYF.